Listed below are T cell receptor beta chains from one sample, sequenced in a study of T cell clusters in autoimmune cytopenias. TCRdb re-called the multiplex PCR reads; one entry per CDR3 protein, DNA not given. The sample is made up of over 6,000 distinct CDR3 sequences, and the top ten hold around 33% of it. Another study also made use of these data, one on T cell repertoires in aging, cancer and after chemotherapy.

Sequenced sample: peripheral blood. The source of these receptors is a human donor in good health. Each CDR3 is given with its conserved first and last residue. Each record gives: V gene, J gene, clone size, CDR3 protein. Expanded clones get a size class; other rows say once, few or many, or leave the size out.

v_gene: TRBV30; j_gene: TRBJ1-2; abundance: -; CDR3aa: CAWRPPDGYTF
v_gene: TRBV6-1; j_gene: TRBJ2-3; abundance: -; CDR3aa: CASIITGQSTDTQYF
v_gene: TRBV30; j_gene: TRBJ2-3; abundance: -; CDR3aa: CAWSAAGGTRDTQYF
v_gene: TRBV13; j_gene: TRBJ2-5; abundance: -; CDR3aa: CASSFRENGETQYF
v_gene: TRBV19; j_gene: TRBJ2-3; abundance: -; CDR3aa: CASSPRGQGVRPDTQYF
v_gene: TRBV5-1; j_gene: TRBJ2-2; abundance: -; CDR3aa: CASSLVGGDTGELFF
v_gene: TRBV30; j_gene: TRBJ1-4; abundance: -; CDR3aa: CAWSTQISGGGEKLFF
v_gene: TRBV5-4; j_gene: TRBJ2-1; abundance: -; CDR3aa: CASSLGWREVYNEQFF
v_gene: TRBV18; j_gene: TRBJ2-5; abundance: -; CDR3aa: CASSPRTYNQETQYF
v_gene: TRBV11-1; j_gene: TRBJ2-5; abundance: medium-sized; CDR3aa: CASTPRRGLAGEETQYF
v_gene: TRBV29-1; j_gene: TRBJ1-2; abundance: medium-sized; CDR3aa: CSVVGGTNYGYTF
v_gene: TRBV7-9; j_gene: TRBJ2-7; abundance: -; CDR3aa: CASSSLRDRVYEQYF
v_gene: TRBV19; j_gene: TRBJ2-7; abundance: medium-sized; CDR3aa: CASSGSGRRYEQYF
v_gene: TRBV6-5; j_gene: TRBJ2-1; abundance: -; CDR3aa: CASRQGQGLKGTYNEQFF
v_gene: TRBV27; j_gene: TRBJ1-1; abundance: -; CDR3aa: CASSPTKGTEAFF
v_gene: TRBV19; j_gene: TRBJ2-1; abundance: medium-sized; CDR3aa: CASSGLGGNEQFF
v_gene: TRBV15; j_gene: TRBJ2-3; abundance: -; CDR3aa: CATSRGHSTDTQYF
v_gene: TRBV6-4; j_gene: TRBJ2-2; abundance: -; CDR3aa: CASSPGTGDTGELFF
v_gene: TRBV13; j_gene: TRBJ1-6; abundance: -; CDR3aa: CASSPDRDSPLHF
v_gene: TRBV15; j_gene: TRBJ1-3; abundance: -; CDR3aa: CATALGAGAISGNTIYF
v_gene: TRBV13; j_gene: TRBJ2-7; abundance: medium-sized; CDR3aa: CASSLGGSEFYEQYF
v_gene: TRBV12-3/TRBV12-4; j_gene: TRBJ2-3; abundance: -; CDR3aa: CASSTAGGPDTQYF
v_gene: TRBV6-5; j_gene: TRBJ2-6; abundance: -; CDR3aa: CASSSLRGSGGANVLTF
v_gene: TRBV6-5; j_gene: TRBJ2-3; abundance: medium-sized; CDR3aa: CASSYGDLPGDTQYF
v_gene: TRBV19; j_gene: TRBJ2-5; abundance: medium-sized; CDR3aa: CASRDQETQYF
v_gene: TRBV11-2; j_gene: TRBJ2-7; abundance: -; CDR3aa: CASSTKEIYEQYF
v_gene: TRBV7-9; j_gene: TRBJ2-1; abundance: -; CDR3aa: CASSSDRGYNEQFF
v_gene: TRBV15; j_gene: TRBJ2-1; abundance: -; CDR3aa: CATSRAGLWVRQFF
v_gene: TRBV11-2; j_gene: TRBJ2-1; abundance: -; CDR3aa: CASSSGVASYNEQFF
v_gene: TRBV6-2/TRBV6-3; j_gene: TRBJ2-1; abundance: -; CDR3aa: CASSYRGAYNEQFF
v_gene: TRBV5-6; j_gene: TRBJ2-2; abundance: -; CDR3aa: CASSSGYNTGELFF
v_gene: TRBV10-3; j_gene: TRBJ1-2; abundance: -; CDR3aa: CAISEPGQGARVGYTF
v_gene: TRBV6-1; j_gene: TRBJ2-3; abundance: -; CDR3aa: CASKPSGGTDTQYF